This T cell receptor beta chain was retrieved from a study of T cell responses to AZD1222 COVID-19 vaccine (dated by TCRdb to the early 2020s). Background for the entire study: TCR sequencing was performed for over 230 trial participants, of whom around 210 were given two doses of AZD1222 and some 26 were given two doses of MenACWY control vaccine. Trial participants were enrolled into age subgroups of 18-55, 56-69 and 70-plus years, which contained 148, 28 and 57 TCR-sequenced participants, respectively.

Reading the germline V gene gives CDR1 SGHVS and CDR2 FQNEAQ. For this chain, trimming is 6 bases at the V end and 6 bases at the J end, and the number of junction bases without a gene match is 9. The CDR3 numbers 15 residues from cysteine through phenylalanine. Only the CDR3 DNA stays, 45 bases, in frame from base 1. Explained via the paper, the time point label denotes: about 28 days (+/-7) after the second vaccine dose. AZD1222 recipients given second doses at about 4 weeks or at about 12 weeks were pooled, since spike-specific TCR depth and breadth were not found to differ between the two schedules. Vaccinee samples came from UK trials COV001 and COV002, including a single-blind randomized controlled phase 2/3 trial of AZD1222 (ChAdOx1 nCoV-19) in healthy adults. For TCRbeta chain sequencing, PBMC samples were collected from trial participants at day 0 and at day 28 after the second dose. The CDR3 regions of human TCRbeta chains were analyzed by immunosequencing. As for how the authors treated the data: TCRs in the repertoires were matched against a reference library of SARS-CoV-2-specific TCRs that had been generated with the MIRA antigen-specificity platform. Breadth was defined as the fraction of unique TCRs that were SARS-CoV-2-associated. Depth was defined as the fraction of total T cells that were SARS-CoV-2-associated. Using the MIRA data, each spike-specific TCR was assigned both to the spike region to which the TCR was reactive and to a CD4 or CD8 class. Log10-transformed breadth and depth values were compared by one-way ANOVA with Sidak's multiple comparisons tests. Not all clones reach the TCRdb copy of this immuneACCESS table, which keeps in-frame sequences only. Checked studies attribute under half of the gap to unresolved V genes and leave the rest unexplained. V, J and clone size derive from that table, while D and trimming were established from the DNA sequence. Across this sample there are 150,000 to 250,000 clones, with roughly nine tenths seen only once. Nearly 3.5% of the sample belongs to the ten largest clones.

Overall study outcomes, separate from this receptor: Nearly half of unique spike-specific TCRs reportedly recognized epitopes outside regions mutated in the B.1.351 and B.1.1.7 variants. In the small 56-69-year group, the increase in depth fell short of significance, most likely because of low power. Because no day 14 peak-response samples were available, the repertoires could be characterized only after the peak T cell response. CD4 TCRs associated with the vaccine covered the entire spike protein, and the dominant responses were in regions 160-218 and 743-854. After two AZD1222 doses, spike-specific TCR breadth and depth were significantly higher than at day 0 and than in MenACWY recipients. Participants were mostly white British, with more females than males. The authors suggested clonal diversity may have been underestimated. Conclusions about previously exposed vaccinees are limited, since just six AZD1222 recipients were seropositive for SARS-CoV-2 at baseline.

In regard to this clone: No cognate antigen has been identified for it. No per-base quality is available; no much larger clone lies one base away.

The sequence derives from an adult who received the AZD1222 COVID-19 vaccine. The sample in question was peripheral blood, obtained 28 days after the second AZD1222 dose. Recombination joined TRBV7-8 with TRBJ2-2; 8 junctional bases match TRBD2. CDR3 sequence: CASRPSWREAGELFF. The bases read TGTGCCAGCAGACCCTCCTGGCGGGAGGCCGGGGAGCTGTTTTTT.